Here is one T cell receptor beta chain with its context. Antigen unknown. The data are from a study of T-cell reconstitution after alpha-beta-depleted transplantation in children. General study findings and limits: About two months after transplant, alpha-beta T cells reportedly came from several hundred expanded graft clones. The origin of high day-60 TCRbeta diversity in some patients lay in surviving recipient T cells and thymic progenitors. Most T-cell counts and diversity one year after the transplant came from T cells that were newly produced.

Trimming removed 6 bases from V and 4 bases from J, with 19 bases in between. This CDR3 spans 16 amino acids. Unique molecular identifiers were incorporated during preparation of the TCRbeta library. Each CDR3 protein is one row after TCRdb ran MiXCR on the PCR reads. The table shows approximately 430,000 distinct CDR3 sequences, with 15% to 20% occurring only once. The chain links TRBV12-3 or TRBV12-4 to TRBJ2-1; no reliable D call. The sequence was obtained from a boy less than two years old who had a stem cell transplant for Wiskott-Aldrich syndrome, so the T cells may come from the graft donor. The material was PBMCs, mostly from graft donor cells, obtained 360 days after TCRalphabeta/CD19-depleted stem cell transplant. CDR3 in amino acids: CASRASTPFGYNEQFF. The CDR3 region has the DNA TGTGCCAGCAGAGCTTCTACCCCTTTCGGGTACAATGAGCAGTTCTTC.